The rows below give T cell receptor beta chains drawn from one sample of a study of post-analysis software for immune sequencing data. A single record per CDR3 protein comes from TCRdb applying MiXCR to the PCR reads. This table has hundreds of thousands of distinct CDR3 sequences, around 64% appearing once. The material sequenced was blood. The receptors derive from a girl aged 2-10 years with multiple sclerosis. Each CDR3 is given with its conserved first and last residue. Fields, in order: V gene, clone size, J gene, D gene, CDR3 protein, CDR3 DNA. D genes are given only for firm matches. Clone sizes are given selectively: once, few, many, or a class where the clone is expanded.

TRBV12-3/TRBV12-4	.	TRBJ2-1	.	CASSLTGPYNEQFF	TGTGCCAGCAGTTTAACAGGGCCCTACAATGAGCAGTTCTTC
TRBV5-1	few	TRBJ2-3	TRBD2	CASSLAGGGARDTQYF	TGCGCCAGCAGCTTGGCCGGCGGGGGGGCGAGGGATACGCAGTATTTT
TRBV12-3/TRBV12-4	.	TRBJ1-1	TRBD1	CASSSSGTGNTEAFF	TGTGCCAGCAGTTCCTCCGGGACAGGGAACACTGAAGCTTTCTTT
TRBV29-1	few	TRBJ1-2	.	CSVGDGLNGYTF	TGCAGCGTTGGTGATGGGTTAAATGGCTACACCTTC
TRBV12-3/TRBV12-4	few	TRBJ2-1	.	CASRPNSYNEQFF	TGTGCCAGCAGACCCAACTCCTACAATGAGCAGTTCTTC
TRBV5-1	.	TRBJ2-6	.	CASSSRQGEAGANVLTF	TGCGCCAGCAGCTCCCGGCAGGGAGAGGCTGGGGCCAACGTCCTGACTTTC
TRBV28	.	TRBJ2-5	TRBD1	CASSTRRQGRQETQYF	TGTGCCAGCAGTACGCGCCGACAGGGCCGCCAAGAGACCCAGTACTTC
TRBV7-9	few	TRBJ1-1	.	CASSSHQDTEAFF	TGTGCCAGCAGCTCCCATCAGGACACTGAAGCTTTCTTT
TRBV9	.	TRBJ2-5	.	CASSVGGGSSTETQYF	TGTGCCAGCAGCGTTGGGGGCGGGAGCTCGACGGAGACCCAGTACTTC
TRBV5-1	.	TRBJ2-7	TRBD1	CVSSPAGQGAKEQYF	TGCGTCAGCAGCCCGGCGGGACAGGGGGCGAAGGAGCAGTACTTC
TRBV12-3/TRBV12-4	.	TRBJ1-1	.	CASSPIKAPNTEAFF	TGTGCCAGCAGTCCGATAAAAGCCCCGAACACTGAAGCTTTCTTT
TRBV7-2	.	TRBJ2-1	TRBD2	CASSAHGGARNEQFF	TGTGCCAGCAGCGCTCACGGGGGGGCCCGCAATGAGCAGTTCTTC
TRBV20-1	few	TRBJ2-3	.	CSARASSDTQYF	TGCAGTGCTAGAGCATCGTCAGATACGCAGTATTTT
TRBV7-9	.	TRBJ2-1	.	CASSFNQINEQFF	TGTGCCAGCAGCTTCAATCAAATAAATGAGCAGTTCTTC
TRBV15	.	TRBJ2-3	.	CATSRDRDTGAPDTQYF	TGTGCCACCAGCAGAGATCGGGACACGGGGGCCCCAGATACGCAGTATTTT
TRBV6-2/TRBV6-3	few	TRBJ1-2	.	CASSAAGRGVYGYTF	TGTGCCAGCAGTGCCGCCGGAAGGGGCGTTTATGGCTACACCTTC
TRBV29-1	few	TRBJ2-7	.	CSASIGTYEQYF	TGCAGCGCCTCAATAGGGACCTACGAGCAGTACTTC
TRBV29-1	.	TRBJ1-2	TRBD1	CSVEDGTGEGGYTF	TGCAGCGTTGAAGATGGGACAGGGGAGGGTGGCTACACCTTC
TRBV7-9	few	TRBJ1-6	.	CASSLGAQINSPLHF	TGTGCCAGCAGCTTAGGGGCACAGATTAATTCACCCCTCCACTTT
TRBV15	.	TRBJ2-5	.	CATSRDRGWEAQYF	TGTGCCACCAGCAGAGATCGCGGGTGGGAGGCCCAGTACTTC
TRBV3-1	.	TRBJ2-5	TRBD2	CASSPRGSGGVETQYF	TGTGCCAGCAGCCCCCGGGGTAGCGGGGGGGTGGAGACCCAGTACTTC
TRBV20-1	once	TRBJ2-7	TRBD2	CSAPRTSGNHEQYF	TGCAGTGCTCCAAGGACTAGCGGGAACCACGAGCAGTACTTC
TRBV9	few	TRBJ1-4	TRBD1	CASSGDSLSEKLFF	TGTGCCAGCAGCGGGGACAGTCTCAGTGAAAAACTGTTTTTT
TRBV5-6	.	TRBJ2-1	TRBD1	CASSSVTGGEQFF	TGTGCCAGCAGCTCTGTTACAGGGGGTGAGCAGTTCTTC
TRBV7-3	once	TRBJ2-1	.	CASSLWAAPGDEQFF	TGTGCCAGCAGCTTATGGGCGGCGCCGGGCGATGAGCAGTTCTTC
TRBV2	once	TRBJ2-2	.	CASSDIRTNTGERFF	TGTGCCAGCAGCGACATCAGAACGAACACCGGGGAGCGGTTTTTT
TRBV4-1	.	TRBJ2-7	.	CASSGRDSLSEQYF	TGCGCCAGCAGCGGCCGGGACTCCCTATCCGAGCAGTACTTC
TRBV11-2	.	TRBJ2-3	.	CASSSPGNREPDTQYF	TGTGCCAGCAGCTCTCCCGGGAACAGGGAGCCAGATACGCAGTATTTT
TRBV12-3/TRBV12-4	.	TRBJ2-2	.	CASSLPPTGELFF	TGTGCCAGCAGTCTCCCACCTACCGGGGAGCTGTTTTTT
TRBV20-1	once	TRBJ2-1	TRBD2	CSAPPRGRATNKEQFF	TGCAGTGCTCCCCCTCGCGGGAGGGCTACTAACAAGGAGCAGTTCTTC
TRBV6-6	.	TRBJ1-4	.	CASNLNSATNEKLFF	TGTGCCAGCAACCTCAACAGTGCAACTAATGAAAAACTGTTTTTT
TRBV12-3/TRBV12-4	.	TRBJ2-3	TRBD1	CASTVGGQGGADTQYF	TGTGCCAGCACCGTTGGTGGACAGGGCGGCGCAGATACGCAGTATTTT
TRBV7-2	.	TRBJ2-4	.	CASSRMGSEDIQYF	TGTGCCAGCAGCCGGATGGGTTCGGAAGACATTCAGTACTTC
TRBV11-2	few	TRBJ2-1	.	CASSPRTFSSYNEQFF	TGTGCCAGCAGCCCCCGGACTTTCTCATCCTACAATGAGCAGTTCTTC
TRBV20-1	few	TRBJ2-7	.	CSAPGGTATTYEQYF	TGCAGTGCTCCCGGCGGGACAGCAACCACCTACGAGCAGTACTTC
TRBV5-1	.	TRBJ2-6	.	CASSLTGSSGANVLTF	TGCGCCAGCAGCTTGACCGGCAGCTCTGGGGCCAACGTCCTGACTTTC
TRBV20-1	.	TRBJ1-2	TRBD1	CSARGGDRLLDGYTF	TGCAGTGCTAGGGGCGGGGACAGGTTGCTGGATGGCTACACCTTC
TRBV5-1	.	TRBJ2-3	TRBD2	CASITGTSVTDTQYF	TGCGCCAGCATCACCGGGACTAGCGTAACAGATACGCAGTATTTT
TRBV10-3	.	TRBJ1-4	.	CAIRGDPNEKLFF	TGTGCCATCCGGGGAGACCCTAATGAAAAACTGTTTTTT
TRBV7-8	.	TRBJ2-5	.	CASSLVGSRDTQETQYF	TGTGCCAGCAGCTTAGTGGGCTCCCGGGACACGCAAGAGACCCAGTACTTC
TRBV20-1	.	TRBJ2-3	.	CSALNERTRADTQYF	TGCAGTGCCCTGAATGAGCGAACTAGGGCAGATACGCAGTATTTT
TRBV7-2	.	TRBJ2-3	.	CASSLVAVATSTDTQYF	TGTGCCAGCAGCTTAGTCGCGGTAGCGACTAGCACAGATACGCAGTATTTT
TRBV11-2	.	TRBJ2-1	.	CASSLDWTPHNEQFF	TGTGCCAGCAGCTTAGATTGGACCCCTCACAATGAGCAGTTCTTC
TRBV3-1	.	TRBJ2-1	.	CASSHGPTNEQFF	TGTGCCAGCAGCCACGGCCCCACCAATGAGCAGTTCTTC
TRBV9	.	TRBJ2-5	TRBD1	CASSARDRLAEQYF	TGTGCCAGCAGCGCCCGGGACAGGTTAGCAGAGCAGTACTTC
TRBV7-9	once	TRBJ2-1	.	CASSPPGSNHNEQFF	TGTGCCAGCAGCCCACCGGGATCGAACCACAATGAGCAGTTCTTC
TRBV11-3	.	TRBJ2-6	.	CASSLGTVTSGANVLTF	TGTGCCAGCAGCTTAGGGACAGTGACCTCTGGGGCCAACGTCCTGACTTTC
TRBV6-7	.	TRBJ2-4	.	CALTGRYHPLAKNIQYF	TGTGCCTTAACGGGACGCTACCACCCATTAGCCAAAAACATTCAGTACTTC
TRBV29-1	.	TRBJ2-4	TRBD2	CSASGENIQYF	TGCAGCGCGAGCGGGGAAAACATTCAGTACTTC
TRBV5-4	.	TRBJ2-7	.	CASSLGAETYEQYF	TGTGCCAGCAGCTTGGGGGCCGAGACCTACGAGCAGTACTTC